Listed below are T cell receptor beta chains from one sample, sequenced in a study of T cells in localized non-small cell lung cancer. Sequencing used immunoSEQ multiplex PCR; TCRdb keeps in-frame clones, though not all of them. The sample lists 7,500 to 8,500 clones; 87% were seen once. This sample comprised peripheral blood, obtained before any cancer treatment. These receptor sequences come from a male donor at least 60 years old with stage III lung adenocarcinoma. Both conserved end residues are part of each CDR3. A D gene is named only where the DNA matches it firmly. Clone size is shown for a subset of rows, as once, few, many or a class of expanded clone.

CDR3: CASSLSYTDTQYF
DNA: TGTGCCAGCAGCCTATCCTACACAGATACGCAGTATTTT
V: TRBV11-2
D: .
size: .
J: TRBJ2-3

CDR3: CASSSDGVPPYEQYF
DNA: TGTGCCAGCAGCTCAGACGGAGTCCCACCCTACGAGCAGTACTTC
V: TRBV7-8
D: .
size: .
J: TRBJ2-7

CDR3: CSVEGDRGHANEQFF
DNA: TGCAGCGTTGAAGGAGACAGGGGTCATGCCAATGAGCAGTTCTTC
V: TRBV29-1
D: TRBD1
size: .
J: TRBJ2-1

CDR3: CASSNPSFPLEFF
DNA: TGTGCCAGCAGCAACCCTAGCTTCCCGTTGGAGTTCTTC
V: TRBV5-4
D: .
size: .
J: TRBJ2-1

CDR3: CATRGEGDTGELFF
DNA: TGTGCCACCCGGGGGGAGGGTGACACCGGGGAGCTGTTTTTT
V: TRBV6-5
D: TRBD2
size: .
J: TRBJ2-2

CDR3: CASSPLLRAGSYNEQFF
DNA: TGTGCCAGCTCACCACTCCTCAGAGCGGGCTCCTACAATGAGCAGTTCTTC
V: TRBV18
D: .
size: once
J: TRBJ2-1

CDR3: CASSDQDYYSYNEQFF
DNA: TGTGCCAGCAGTGATCAGGACTATTATTCCTACAATGAGCAGTTCTTC
V: TRBV6-1
D: .
size: .
J: TRBJ2-1

CDR3: CASSRTDLTGRVYVGYTF
DNA: TGCGCCAGCAGCCGCACCGATCTCACAGGGAGGGTGTATGTAGGCTACACCTTC
V: TRBV4-3
D: .
size: .
J: TRBJ1-2

CDR3: CASSLRGFQETQYF
DNA: TGTGCCAGCAGTTTACGGGGATTTCAAGAGACCCAGTACTTC
V: TRBV27
D: .
size: .
J: TRBJ2-5

CDR3: CATSRDLGGRVNTIYF
DNA: TGTGCCACCAGCAGAGATCTCGGGGGCAGGGTAAACACCATATATTTT
V: TRBV15
D: .
size: .
J: TRBJ1-3

CDR3: CASSQHFRAGSEGYTF
DNA: TGTGCCAGCAGCCAACATTTCAGGGCGGGTAGCGAGGGCTACACCTTC
V: TRBV14
D: .
size: .
J: TRBJ1-2

CDR3: CASSLAGGQGLQETQYF
DNA: TGTGCCAGCAGCCTTGCCGGAGGACAGGGGCTTCAAGAGACCCAGTACTTC
V: TRBV7-8
D: TRBD1
size: once
J: TRBJ2-5

CDR3: CASRAQGRNQPQHF
DNA: TGTGCCAGCAGAGCACAGGGTCGCAATCAGCCCCAGCATTTT
V: TRBV27
D: .
size: .
J: TRBJ1-5

CDR3: CASRETGGSHEQYF
DNA: TGTGCCAGCAGGGAGACAGGGGGCTCGCACGAGCAGTACTTC
V: TRBV11-2
D: TRBD1
size: large
J: TRBJ2-7

CDR3: CASSPPGGTGYEQYF
DNA: TGTGCCAGCTCACCACCAGGGGGCACCGGCTACGAGCAGTACTTC
V: TRBV18
D: TRBD1
size: .
J: TRBJ2-7

CDR3: CASSLAGGWQETQYF
DNA: TGCGCCAGCAGCCTAGCGGGAGGTTGGCAAGAGACCCAGTACTTC
V: TRBV5-1
D: TRBD2
size: .
J: TRBJ2-5

CDR3: CASSLAGVLDTQYF
DNA: TGCGCCAGCTCCCTAGCGGGGGTTCTGGATACGCAGTATTTT
V: TRBV5-1
D: TRBD2
size: .
J: TRBJ2-3

CDR3: CASSLQGGETQYF
DNA: TGCGCCAGCAGCTTGCAGGGAGGGGAGACCCAGTACTTC
V: TRBV5-1
D: TRBD2
size: .
J: TRBJ2-5

CDR3: CASRETGNYGYTF
DNA: TGTGCCAGCAGGGAAACAGGGAACTATGGCTACACCTTC
V: TRBV6-1
D: .
size: .
J: TRBJ1-2

CDR3: CASTPLRGSGGAEAFF
DNA: TGTGCCAGTACCCCTCTGAGGGGTTCCGGAGGAGCTGAAGCTTTCTTT
V: TRBV19
D: .
size: .
J: TRBJ1-1

CDR3: CASSFRGLAGYEQFF
DNA: TGTGCCAGCAGTTTTAGGGGACTAGCGGGGTATGAGCAGTTCTTC
V: TRBV28
D: TRBD2
size: .
J: TRBJ2-1

CDR3: CASSSGLYTGELFF
DNA: TGTGCCAGCTCTAGCGGACTTTACACCGGGGAGCTGTTTTTT
V: TRBV7-9
D: TRBD2
size: .
J: TRBJ2-2

CDR3: CASSSAGGPDTQYF
DNA: TGTGCCAGCAGCTCAGCGGGGGGGCCAGATACGCAGTATTTT
V: TRBV7-2
D: TRBD2
size: .
J: TRBJ2-3

CDR3: CASSFGLAGSFATQYF
DNA: TGTGCCAGCAGTTTCGGGCTAGCGGGAAGTTTTGCTACGCAGTATTTT
V: TRBV27
D: TRBD2
size: once
J: TRBJ2-3

CDR3: CASSVERVLADTQYF
DNA: TGTGCCAGCAGCGTAGAACGGGTTCTCGCAGATACGCAGTATTTT
V: TRBV9
D: .
size: once
J: TRBJ2-3

CDR3: CASSPRTASGNTIYF
DNA: TGTGCCAGCAGCCCAAGGACAGCTTCTGGAAACACCATATATTTT
V: TRBV13
D: .
size: .
J: TRBJ1-3

CDR3: CASSRDNPSTGELFF
DNA: TGTGCCAGCAGCCGGGACAACCCGAGCACCGGGGAGCTGTTTTTT
V: TRBV5-4
D: .
size: .
J: TRBJ2-2

CDR3: CASSLKGRTWNYGYTF
DNA: TGTGCCAGCAGCTTGAAGGGTAGGACTTGGAACTATGGCTACACCTTC
V: TRBV5-6
D: .
size: .
J: TRBJ1-2

CDR3: CASSLAGSYEQYF
DNA: TGTGCCAGCAGTCTAGCGGGATCGTACGAGCAGTACTTC
V: TRBV27
D: TRBD2
size: .
J: TRBJ2-7

CDR3: CASSDILGGYNEQFF
DNA: TGTGCCAGCAGTGATATACTAGGTGGCTACAATGAGCAGTTCTTC
V: TRBV25-1
D: .
size: .
J: TRBJ2-1

CDR3: CASSPVTGLGNTIYF
DNA: TGTGCCAGCAGCCCAGTGACAGGGCTTGGAAACACCATATATTTT
V: TRBV11-3
D: TRBD1
size: .
J: TRBJ1-3

CDR3: CASRGTGAASPLHF
DNA: TGTGCCAGCAGGGGTACAGGGGCAGCTTCACCCCTCCACTTT
V: TRBV2
D: TRBD1
size: .
J: TRBJ1-6

CDR3: CASSQSDQPQHF
DNA: TGTGCCAGCAGCCAGTCGGATCAGCCCCAGCATTTT
V: TRBV4-2
D: .
size: .
J: TRBJ1-5

CDR3: CASSPSGYQETQYF
DNA: TGTGCCAGCAGCCCCTCCGGGTACCAAGAGACCCAGTACTTC
V: TRBV7-9
D: .
size: .
J: TRBJ2-5

CDR3: CASSVEEGARTGELFF
DNA: TGTGCCAGCAGCGTAGAAGAGGGGGCACGCACCGGGGAGCTGTTTTTT
V: TRBV9
D: TRBD1
size: few
J: TRBJ2-2